This T cell receptor (beta chain) originates from a study of T cells in Graves' hyperthyroidism and ophthalmopathy. The study, taken as a whole, reports: Onset of ophthalmopathy came a median around 6.2 months after the model predicted it. Blood shared most expanded thyroid clonotypes above 0.001.

As concerns this clonotype: Its antigen is currently unknown. No DNA is shown, since the ends of the CDR3 on it are uncertain; the CDR3 is the one TCRdb lists.

Patients were excluded because of uncontrolled infection, other autoimmune disease, pregnancy or lactation. Diagnoses used clinical symptoms, serum thyroxine and TRAb, thyroid ultrasound and orbital computed tomography. TCR beta CDR3 regions were amplified from RNA. With the HTBI primer set, the TCR CDR3 went through a first round of RT-PCR. TCRdb redid the calling of the multiplex PCR reads with MiXCR, one entry per CDR3 protein. The repertoire holds roughly 500,000 distinct CDR3 sequences, with 35% to 50% as singletons. 16 amino acids form the CDR3, both terminal residues included. Germline V gene sequence: CDR1 DFQATT, CDR2 SNEGSKA (reference sequence).

The clonotype originates from an adult woman with Graves' disease, either hyperthyroidism or ophthalmopathy (not recorded which). The chain is built from TRBV20-1 and TRBJ1-1; the D segment call TRBD1 is taken from the table without a DNA check. Sequenced sample: peripheral blood or thyroid tissue (not recorded which). CDR3 loop: CSAGSSGQRGNTEAFF.